This record looks at one T cell receptor beta chain sequence and its context. TCRdb used MiXCR to reprocess the 5' RACE reads, holding one entry per CDR3 protein. The sample has under 85,000 distinct CDR3 sequences, 7% to 9% seen once; the top ten hold 6.5% to 8.5%. This sample was included in a study of spatial heterogeneity in lung cancer. Time point of the sample: sample taken at primary tumor resection. V lost 2 bases and J lost 0, with 5 bases in between. The CDR3 is made up of 14 amino acids. Germline V gene data show CDR1 as MDHEN and CDR2 as SYDVKM. This sequence joins TRBV28 and TRBJ2-4; no clear D. This sample comprised PBMCs, obtained at surgery. This TCR came from a male donor with early-stage non-small cell lung cancer. DNA of the CDR3: TGTGCCAGCAGTTTAGGTGGAGCCAAAAACATTCAGTACTTC. This gives the protein CASSLGGAKNIQYF.